The 4 T cell receptor beta chains below were found in one sample sequenced in a study of cytomegalovirus exposure and HLA in healthy donors. The PCR had 60 Vbeta and 13 Jbeta primers. Assay used: immunoSEQ multiplex PCR; TCRdb lists only in-frame clones, some missing. Counted here are 150,000 or so clones, under 70% occurring once; the ten biggest clones make up roughly 3.1%. Sequences were obtained from PBMCs. The receptors here all came from a woman in her 30s in good health and CMV-seropositive.

The CDR3 reads CASSPRLAGDREQYF. The CDR3, as DNA: TGTGCCAGCAGTCCCCGACTAGCGGGAGACCGGGAGCAGTACTTC. The V call is TRBV27, the J call TRBJ2-7, with 12 bases lining up with TRBD2. CDR1 MNHEY and CDR2 SMNVEV come from the germline V gene (reference sequence). The CDR3 is made up of 15 amino acids. V was pared by 5 bases and J by 7 bases, with 9 bases of the junction left unmatched.

V and J are TRBV13 and TRBJ2-7; possible D gene TRBD2, 6 bases. Germline V gives CDR1 PRHDT, CDR2 FYEKMQ (reference sequence). V shed 6 bases and J shed 4 bases, with 16 bases lying between them. The CDR3 covers 14 residues. CDR3 DNA sequence: TGTGCCAGCAGTCGCCAGGAGCGGGTGTACGAGCAGTACTTC. Residues: CASSRQERVYEQYF.

This clone was detected a few times. The V and J genes are TRBV5-4 and TRBJ1-2, with D tentatively TRBD1 (5 bases). CDR1 is SGHNT and CDR2 is YYREEE in the germline V gene (reference sequence). The CDR3 runs 15 residues. Trimming cost V 5 bases and J 7 bases, with 21 bases left between them. The CDR3 reads CASRGDNAGGGGYTF. As DNA, the CDR3 is TGTGCCAGCAGGGGAGACAATGCTGGGGGGGGTGGCTACACCTTC.

This clone was found a few times. The chain couples TRBV5-6 to TRBJ2-7; TRBD1 matches 8 bases. Germline lookup yields CDR1 SGHDT and CDR2 YYEEEE. There are 14 residues in the CDR3. V trimming: 5 bases; J trimming: 4 bases; junction bases outside the gene matches: 8. CDR3 coding DNA: TGTGCCAGCAGTTTCGGGACAGGCCAGTACGAGCAGTACTTC. Protein: CASSFGTGQYEQYF. Full variable domain (missing parts from reference TRBV5-6 and TRBJ2-7): DAGVTQSPTHLIKTRGQQVTLRCSPKSGHDTVSWYQQALGQGPQFIFQYYEEEERQRGNFPDRFSGHQFPNYSSELNVNALLLGDSALYLCASSFGTGQYEQYFGPGTRLTVT.